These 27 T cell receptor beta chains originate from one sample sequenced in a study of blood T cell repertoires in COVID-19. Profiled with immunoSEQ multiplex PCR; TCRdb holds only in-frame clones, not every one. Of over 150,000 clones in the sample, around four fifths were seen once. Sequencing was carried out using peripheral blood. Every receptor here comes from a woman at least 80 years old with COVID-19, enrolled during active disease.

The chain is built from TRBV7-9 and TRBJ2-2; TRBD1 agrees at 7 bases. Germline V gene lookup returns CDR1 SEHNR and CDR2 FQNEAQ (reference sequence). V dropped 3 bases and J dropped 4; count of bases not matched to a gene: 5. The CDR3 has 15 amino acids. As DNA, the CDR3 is TGTGCCAGCAGCTTGACAGGGCGCATCACCGGGGAGCTGTTTTTT. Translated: CASSLTGRITGELFF.

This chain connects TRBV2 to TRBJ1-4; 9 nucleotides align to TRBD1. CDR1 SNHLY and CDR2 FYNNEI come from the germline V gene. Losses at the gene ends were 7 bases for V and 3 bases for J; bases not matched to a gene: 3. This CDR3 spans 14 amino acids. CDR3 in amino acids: CASTGDRANEKLFF. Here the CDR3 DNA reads TGTGCCAGCACCGGGGACAGGGCTAATGAAAAACTGTTTTTT.

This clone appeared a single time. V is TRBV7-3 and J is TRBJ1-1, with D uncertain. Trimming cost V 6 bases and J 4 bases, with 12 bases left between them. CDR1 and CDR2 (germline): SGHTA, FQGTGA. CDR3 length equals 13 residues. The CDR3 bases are TGTGCCAGCAGTGCTCGGAGGAGCACTGAAGCTTTCTTT. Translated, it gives CASSARRSTEAFF.

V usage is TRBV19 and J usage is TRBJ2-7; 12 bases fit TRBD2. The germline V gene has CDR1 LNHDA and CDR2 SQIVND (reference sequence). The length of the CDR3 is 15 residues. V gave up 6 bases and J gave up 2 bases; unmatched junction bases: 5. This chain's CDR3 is CASSTRTSGAYEQYF. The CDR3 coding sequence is TGTGCCAGTAGCACTAGGACTAGCGGGGCCTACGAGCAGTACTTC.

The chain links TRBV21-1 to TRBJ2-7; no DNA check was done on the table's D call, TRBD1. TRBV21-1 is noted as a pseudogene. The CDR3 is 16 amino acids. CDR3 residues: CASSKASQGSPHEQYF. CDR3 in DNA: TGTGCCAGCAGCAAAGCTTCTCAGGGGTCCCCCCACGAGCAGTACTTC.

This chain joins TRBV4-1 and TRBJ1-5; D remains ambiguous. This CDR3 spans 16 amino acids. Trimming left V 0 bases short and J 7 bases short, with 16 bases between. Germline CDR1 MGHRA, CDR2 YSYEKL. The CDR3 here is CASSQDGVLGTQPQHF. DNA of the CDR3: TGCGCCAGCAGCCAAGACGGGGTCCTGGGAACGCAGCCCCAGCATTTT.

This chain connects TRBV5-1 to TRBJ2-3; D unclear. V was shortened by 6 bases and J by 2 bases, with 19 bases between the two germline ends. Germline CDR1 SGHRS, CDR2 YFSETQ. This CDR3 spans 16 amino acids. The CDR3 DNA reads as TGCGCCAGCATTAGGTTTTCCGGGTCCGACACAGATACGCAGTATTTT. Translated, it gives CASIRFSGSDTDTQYF.

DNA for the CDR3: TGCGCCAGCAGCTTTGGACTAGCGGGAAACAATGAGCAGTTCTTC. It codes for CASSFGLAGNNEQFF. The J gene is TRBJ2-1, the V gene TRBV5-1; 12 nucleotides align to TRBD2. From germline, CDR1 is SGHRS and CDR2 YFSETQ. The CDR3 runs to 15 residues. V trimming: 2 bases; J trimming: 5 bases; junction bases outside the gene matches: 2.

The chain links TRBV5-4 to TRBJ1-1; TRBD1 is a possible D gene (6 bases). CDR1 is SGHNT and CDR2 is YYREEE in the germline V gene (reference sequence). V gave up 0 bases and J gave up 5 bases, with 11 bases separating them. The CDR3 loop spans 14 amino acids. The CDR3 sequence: CASSLVAGVTEAFF. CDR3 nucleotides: TGTGCCAGCAGCTTGGTCGCAGGGGTGACTGAAGCTTTCTTT.

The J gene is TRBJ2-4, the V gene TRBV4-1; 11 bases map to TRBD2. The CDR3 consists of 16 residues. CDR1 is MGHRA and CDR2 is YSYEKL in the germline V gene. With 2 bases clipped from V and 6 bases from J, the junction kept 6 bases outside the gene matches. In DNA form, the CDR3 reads TGCGCCAGCAGCCAACTAGCGGGAGGTGGACGAAACATTCAGTACTTC. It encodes CASSQLAGGGRNIQYF.

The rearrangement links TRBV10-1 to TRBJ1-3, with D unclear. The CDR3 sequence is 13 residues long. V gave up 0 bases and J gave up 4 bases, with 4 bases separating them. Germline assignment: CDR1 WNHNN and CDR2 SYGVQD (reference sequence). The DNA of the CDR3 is TGCGCCAGCAGTGAGTCGCGGGGAAACACCATATATTTT. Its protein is CASSESRGNTIYF.

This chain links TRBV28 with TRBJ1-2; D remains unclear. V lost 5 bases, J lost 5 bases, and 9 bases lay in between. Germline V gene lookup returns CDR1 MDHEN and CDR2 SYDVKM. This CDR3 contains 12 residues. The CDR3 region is CASSREGYGYTF. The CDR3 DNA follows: TGTGCCAGCAGTAGGGAGGGATATGGCTACACCTTC.

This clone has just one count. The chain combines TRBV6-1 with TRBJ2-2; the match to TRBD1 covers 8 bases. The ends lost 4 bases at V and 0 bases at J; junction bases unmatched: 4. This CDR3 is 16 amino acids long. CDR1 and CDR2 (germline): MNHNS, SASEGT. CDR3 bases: TGTGCCAGCAGTGTACAGGGGGTGGCGAACACCGGGGAGCTGTTTTTT. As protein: CASSVQGVANTGELFF.

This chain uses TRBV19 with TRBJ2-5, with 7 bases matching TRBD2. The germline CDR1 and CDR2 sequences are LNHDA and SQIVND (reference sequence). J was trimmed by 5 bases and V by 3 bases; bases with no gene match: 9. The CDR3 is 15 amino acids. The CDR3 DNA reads TGTGCCAGTAGTATGGGGAGGGCTGTGGGGGAGACCCAGTACTTC. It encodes CASSMGRAVGETQYF.

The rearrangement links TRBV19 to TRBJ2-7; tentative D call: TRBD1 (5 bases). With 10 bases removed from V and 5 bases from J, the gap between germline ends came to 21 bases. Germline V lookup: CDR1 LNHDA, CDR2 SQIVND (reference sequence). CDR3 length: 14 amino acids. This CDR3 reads CATSTRQTRDEQYF. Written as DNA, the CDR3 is TGTGCCACTTCCACGCGACAGACCCGGGACGAGCAGTACTTC.

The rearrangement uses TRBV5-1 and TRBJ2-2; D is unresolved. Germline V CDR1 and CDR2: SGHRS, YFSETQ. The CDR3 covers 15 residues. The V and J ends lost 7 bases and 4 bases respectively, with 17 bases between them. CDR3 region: CASQTGSPATGELFF. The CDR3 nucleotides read TGCGCCAGCCAAACCGGGTCGCCTGCCACCGGGGAGCTGTTTTTT.

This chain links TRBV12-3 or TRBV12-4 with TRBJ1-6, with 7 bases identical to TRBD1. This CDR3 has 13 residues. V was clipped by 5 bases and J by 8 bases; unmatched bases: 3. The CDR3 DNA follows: TGTGCCAGCAGTCAGGGGGTGTATTCACCCCTCCACTTT. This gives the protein CASSQGVYSPLHF.

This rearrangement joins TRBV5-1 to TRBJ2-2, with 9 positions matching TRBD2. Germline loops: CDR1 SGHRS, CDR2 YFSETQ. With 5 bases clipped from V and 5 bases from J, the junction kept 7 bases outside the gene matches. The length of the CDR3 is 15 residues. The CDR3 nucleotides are TGCGCCAGCAGGTTCAGGCGGGAGGGAACCGGGGAGCTGTTTTTT. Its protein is CASRFRREGTGELFF.

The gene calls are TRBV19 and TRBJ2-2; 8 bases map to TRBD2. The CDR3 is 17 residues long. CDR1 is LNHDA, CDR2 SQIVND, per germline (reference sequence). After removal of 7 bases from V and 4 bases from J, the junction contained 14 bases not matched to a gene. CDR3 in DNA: TGTGCCAGTAAATGGGCGGGAGGCCGCGAGGTCACCGGGGAGCTGTTTTTT. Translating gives CASKWAGGREVTGELFF.

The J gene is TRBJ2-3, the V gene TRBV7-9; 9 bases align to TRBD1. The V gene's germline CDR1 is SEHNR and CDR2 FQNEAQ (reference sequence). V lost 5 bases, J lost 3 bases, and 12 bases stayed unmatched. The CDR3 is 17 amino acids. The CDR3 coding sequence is TGTGCCAGCAGCCCAGCCCATGGGACAGGGTTTACAGATACGCAGTATTTT. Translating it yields CASSPAHGTGFTDTQYF.

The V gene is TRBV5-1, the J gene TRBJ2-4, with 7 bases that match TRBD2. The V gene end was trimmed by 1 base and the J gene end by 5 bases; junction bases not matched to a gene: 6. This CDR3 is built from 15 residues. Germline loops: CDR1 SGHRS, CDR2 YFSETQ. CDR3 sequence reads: CASSLLAVDQNIQYF. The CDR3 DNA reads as TGCGCCAGCAGCTTGCTAGCGGTCGATCAAAACATTCAGTACTTC.

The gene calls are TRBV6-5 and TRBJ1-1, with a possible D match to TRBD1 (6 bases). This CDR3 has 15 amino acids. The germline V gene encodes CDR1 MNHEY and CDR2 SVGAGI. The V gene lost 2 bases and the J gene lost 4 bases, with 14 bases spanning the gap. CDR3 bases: TGTGCCAGCAGTTACATCGTTCAGGGGCTCACTGAAGCTTTCTTT. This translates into CASSYIVQGLTEAFF.

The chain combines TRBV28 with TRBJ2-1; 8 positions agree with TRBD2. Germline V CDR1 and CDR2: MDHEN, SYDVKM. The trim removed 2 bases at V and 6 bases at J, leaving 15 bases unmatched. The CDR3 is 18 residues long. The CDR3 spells CASSLIHPGAGAANEQFF. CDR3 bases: TGTGCCAGCAGTTTAATTCATCCGGGAGCGGGGGCGGCCAATGAGCAGTTCTTC.

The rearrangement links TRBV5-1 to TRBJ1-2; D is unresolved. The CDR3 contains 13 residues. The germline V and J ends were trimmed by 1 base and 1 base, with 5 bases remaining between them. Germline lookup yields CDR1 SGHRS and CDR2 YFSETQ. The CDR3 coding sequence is TGCGCCAGCAGCTTGACCAGTAACTATGGCTACACCTTC. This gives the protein CASSLTSNYGYTF.

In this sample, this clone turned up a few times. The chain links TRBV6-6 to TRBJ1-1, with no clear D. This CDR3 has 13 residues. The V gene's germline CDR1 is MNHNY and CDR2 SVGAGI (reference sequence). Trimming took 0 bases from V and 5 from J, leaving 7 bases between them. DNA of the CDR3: TGTGCCAGCAGTTACTCGAGGGTTACTGAAGCTTTCTTT. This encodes CASSYSRVTEAFF.

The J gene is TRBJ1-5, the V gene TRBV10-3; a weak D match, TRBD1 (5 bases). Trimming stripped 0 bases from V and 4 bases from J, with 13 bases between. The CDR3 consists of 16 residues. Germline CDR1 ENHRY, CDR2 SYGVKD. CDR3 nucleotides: TGTGCCATCAGTGAGTCATCCGGGGGGGGTAATCAGCCCCAGCATTTT. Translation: CAISESSGGGNQPQHF.

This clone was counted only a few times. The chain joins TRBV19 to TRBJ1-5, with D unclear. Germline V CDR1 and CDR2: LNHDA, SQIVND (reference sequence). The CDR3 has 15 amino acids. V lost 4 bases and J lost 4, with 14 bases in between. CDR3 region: CASSTGGSFNQPQHF. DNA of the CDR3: TGTGCCAGTAGTACAGGAGGTTCATTTAATCAGCCCCAGCATTTT.